These 8 T cell receptor beta chains came from one sample sequenced in a study of cytomegalovirus exposure and HLA in healthy donors. The study ran its PCR with 60 Vbeta and 13 Jbeta primers. Clones were sequenced by immunoSEQ multiplex PCR, and TCRdb holds only the in-frame ones, with some missing. Of approximately 180,000 clones listed, 70% to 80% are singletons. Sequencing was carried out using PBMCs. These receptors all stem from a woman aged 50 to 60 in good health and CMV-seronegative.

This chain links TRBV9 with TRBJ2-2; D perhaps matches TRBD2 (6 bases). The germline V and J ends were trimmed by 1 base and 6 bases, with 13 bases remaining between them. The germline V gene has CDR1 SGDLS and CDR2 YYNGEE. The CDR3 runs 15 residues. CDR3 DNA: TGTGCCAGCAGCGTATCGGGGACGGGAGCCGGGGAGCTGTTTTTT. This sequence encodes CASSVSGTGAGELFF.

This sequence joins TRBV7-2 and TRBJ2-3; 7 bases are a match to TRBD1. The CDR3 contains 15 residues. CDR1 and CDR2 from the germline V gene are SGHTA and FQGNSA. V lost 6 bases, J lost 2 bases, and 8 bases stayed unmatched. The CDR3 DNA reads TGTGCCAGCAGTCGGAACAGGGGCGCCACAGATACGCAGTATTTT. Translated: CASSRNRGATDTQYF.

The J gene is TRBJ1-2, the V gene TRBV9, with D perhaps matching TRBD1 (5 bases). The CDR3 loop spans 16 amino acids. CDR1 is SGDLS and CDR2 is YYNGEE in the germline V gene. V gave up 4 bases and J gave up 6 bases, with 22 bases separating them. The chain's CDR3 is CASSPSSRVLWDGYTF. For the CDR3, the DNA is TGTGCCAGCAGCCCTTCTTCCAGGGTTTTGTGGGATGGCTACACCTTC.

This clone has just one count. This chain connects TRBV10-3 to TRBJ2-5, with 10 bases that match TRBD2. The CDR3 is made up of 18 amino acids. Germline trimming cut 2 bases from V and 1 base from J; bases unmatched to any gene: 10. Germline CDR1 is ENHRY and CDR2 is SYGVKD. CDR3 in amino acids: CAISESLAGGGAQETQYF. DNA for the CDR3: TGTGCCATCAGTGAGAGTTTAGCGGGGGGAGGGGCCCAAGAGACCCAGTACTTC.

The gene calls are TRBV6-6 and TRBJ1-1; the D gene is possibly TRBD1 (5 bases). Trimming stripped 6 bases from V and 3 bases from J, with 17 bases between. The germline V gene encodes CDR1 MNHNY and CDR2 SVGAGI (reference sequence). This CDR3 region has 15 residues. This CDR3 is CASSYRRRVDTEAFF. CDR3 nucleotide sequence: TGTGCCAGCAGCTACAGGAGGCGCGTGGACACTGAAGCTTTCTTT.

This chain links TRBV10-3 with TRBJ2-3, with 13 nucleotides matching TRBD2. This CDR3 has 16 residues. The trim removed 7 bases at V and 0 bases at J, leaving 4 bases unmatched. CDR1 ENHRY and CDR2 SYGVKD come from the germline V gene. The CDR3 DNA is TGTGCCATCAAAGGGACTAGCGGGACTAGCACAGATACGCAGTATTTT. It yields the protein CAIKGTSGTSTDTQYF.

The chain couples TRBV6-1 to TRBJ2-1, with D possibly TRBD2 on 6 matching bases. The V and J ends lost 5 bases and 2 bases respectively, with 13 bases between them. This CDR3 has 15 amino acids. The V gene's germline CDR1 is MNHNS and CDR2 SASEGT. The CDR3: CASSIVGGTYNEQFF. In nucleotides, the CDR3 is TGTGCCAGCAGTATAGTGGGAGGAACCTACAATGAGCAGTTCTTC.

This sequence joins TRBV7-9 and TRBJ2-3; 10 bases line up with TRBD2. Trimming cost V 7 bases and J 5 bases; bases outside gene matches: 6. This CDR3 region has 14 residues. Germline V CDR1 and CDR2: SEHNR, FQNEAQ (reference sequence). The CDR3, as DNA: TGTGCCAGCAATCCTAGCGGGGGCGGAGATACGCAGTATTTT. This sequence encodes CASNPSGGGDTQYF.